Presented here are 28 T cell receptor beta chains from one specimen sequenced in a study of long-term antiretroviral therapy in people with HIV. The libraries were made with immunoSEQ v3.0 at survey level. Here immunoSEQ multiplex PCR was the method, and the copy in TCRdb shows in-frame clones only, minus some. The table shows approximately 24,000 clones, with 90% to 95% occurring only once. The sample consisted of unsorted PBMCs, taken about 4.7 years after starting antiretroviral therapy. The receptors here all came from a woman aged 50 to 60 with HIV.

The CDR3: CASSQQSSGEQYF. The CDR3 DNA sequence: TGCGCCAGCAGCCAACAATCTAGTGGGGAGCAGTACTTC. J is TRBJ2-7 and V is TRBV4-3; D remains unclear. The V end lost 2 bases, the J end lost 7 bases, and 12 bases lay between the germline ends. Per the germline V gene, CDR1 is LGHNA and CDR2 is YSLEER. The CDR3 has 13 residues.

CDR3 sequence reads: CASSLGHTNTGELFF. The CDR3 nucleotides are TGTGCCAGCAGCTTGGGACATACGAACACCGGGGAGCTGTTTTTT. This chain uses TRBV5-4 with TRBJ2-2, with no clear D. Germline CDR1 SGHNT, CDR2 YYREEE (reference sequence). The CDR3 runs to 15 residues. Trimming took 0 bases from V and 0 from J, leaving 6 bases between them.

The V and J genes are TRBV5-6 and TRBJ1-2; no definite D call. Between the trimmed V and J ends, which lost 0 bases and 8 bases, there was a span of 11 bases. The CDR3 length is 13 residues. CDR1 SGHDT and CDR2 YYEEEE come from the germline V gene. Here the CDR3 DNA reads TGTGCCAGCAGCTTGGCCCCGTACAACGGCTACACCTTC. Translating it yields CASSLAPYNGYTF.

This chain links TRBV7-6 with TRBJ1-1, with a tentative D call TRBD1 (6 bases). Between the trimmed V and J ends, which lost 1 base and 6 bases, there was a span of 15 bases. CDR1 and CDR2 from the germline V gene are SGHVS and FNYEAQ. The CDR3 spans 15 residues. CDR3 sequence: CASSLGGARISEAFF. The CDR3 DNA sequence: TGTGCCAGCAGCTTAGGGGGGGCGAGAATTTCTGAAGCTTTCTTT.

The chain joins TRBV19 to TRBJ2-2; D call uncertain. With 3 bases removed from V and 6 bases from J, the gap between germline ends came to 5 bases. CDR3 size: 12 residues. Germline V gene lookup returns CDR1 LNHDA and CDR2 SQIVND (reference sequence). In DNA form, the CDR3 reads TGTGCCAGTAGTATTGGCCCCGGGGAGCTGTTTTTT. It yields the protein CASSIGPGELFF.

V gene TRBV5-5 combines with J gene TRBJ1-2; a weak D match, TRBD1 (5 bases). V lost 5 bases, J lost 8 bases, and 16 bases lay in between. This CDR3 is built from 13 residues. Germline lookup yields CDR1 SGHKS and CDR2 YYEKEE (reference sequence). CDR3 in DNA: TGTGCCAGCAGTACCCCAATTGAGGGGGGCTACACCTTC. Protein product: CASSTPIEGGYTF.

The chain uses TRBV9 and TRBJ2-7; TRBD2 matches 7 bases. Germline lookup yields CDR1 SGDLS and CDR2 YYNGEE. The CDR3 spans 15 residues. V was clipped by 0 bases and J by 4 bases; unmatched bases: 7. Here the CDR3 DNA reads TGTGCCAGCAGCGTAGGGGGAGGGACGGCTTACGAGCAGTACTTC. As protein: CASSVGGGTAYEQYF.

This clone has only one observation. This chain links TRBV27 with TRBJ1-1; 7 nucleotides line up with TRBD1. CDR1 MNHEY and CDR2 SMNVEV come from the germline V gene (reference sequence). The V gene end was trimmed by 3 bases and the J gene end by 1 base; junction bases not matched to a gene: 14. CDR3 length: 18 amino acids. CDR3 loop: CASSFRPPAGGTNTEAFF. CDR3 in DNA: TGTGCCAGCAGTTTTAGGCCACCAGCAGGGGGAACGAACACTGAAGCTTTCTTT.

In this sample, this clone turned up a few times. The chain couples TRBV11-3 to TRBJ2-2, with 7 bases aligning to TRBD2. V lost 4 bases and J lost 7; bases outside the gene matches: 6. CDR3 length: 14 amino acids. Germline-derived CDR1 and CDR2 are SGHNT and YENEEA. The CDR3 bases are TGTGCCAGCAGCTCGGGACTATTAGGCGGGGAGCTGTTTTTT. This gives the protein CASSSGLLGGELFF.

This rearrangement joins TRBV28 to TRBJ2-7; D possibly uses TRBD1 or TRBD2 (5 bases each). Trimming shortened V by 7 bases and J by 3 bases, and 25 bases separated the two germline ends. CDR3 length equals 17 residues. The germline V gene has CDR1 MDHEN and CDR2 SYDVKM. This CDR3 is CASKGNRLGDPDYEQYF. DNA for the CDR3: TGTGCCAGCAAGGGGAACAGGCTGGGGGACCCCGACTACGAGCAGTACTTC.

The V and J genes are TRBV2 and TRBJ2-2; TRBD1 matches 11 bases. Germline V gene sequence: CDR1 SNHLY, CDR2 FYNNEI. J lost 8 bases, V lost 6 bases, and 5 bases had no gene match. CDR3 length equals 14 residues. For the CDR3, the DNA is TGTGCCAGCAGGGACAGGGGGCTTGCTGGGGAGCTGTTTTTT. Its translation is CASRDRGLAGELFF.

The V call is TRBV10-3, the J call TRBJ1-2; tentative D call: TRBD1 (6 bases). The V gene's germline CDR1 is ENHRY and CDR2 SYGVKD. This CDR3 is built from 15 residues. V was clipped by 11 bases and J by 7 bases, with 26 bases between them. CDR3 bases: TGTGCCGCCAACCCTGGGATAGCGGGGGGCAGTGGCTACACCTTC. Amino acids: CAANPGIAGGSGYTF.

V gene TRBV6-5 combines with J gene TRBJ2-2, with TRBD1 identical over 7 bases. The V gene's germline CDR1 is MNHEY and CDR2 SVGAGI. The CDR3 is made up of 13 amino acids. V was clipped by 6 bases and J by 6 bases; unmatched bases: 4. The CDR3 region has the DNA TGTGCCAGCAGGCAGACAGGGTCCGGGGAGCTGTTTTTT. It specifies CASRQTGSGELFF.

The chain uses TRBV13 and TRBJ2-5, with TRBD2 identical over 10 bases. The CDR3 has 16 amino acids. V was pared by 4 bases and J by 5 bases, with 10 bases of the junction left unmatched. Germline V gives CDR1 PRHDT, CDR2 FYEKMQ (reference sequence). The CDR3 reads CASSSEWTSGDETQYF. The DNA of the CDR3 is TGTGCCAGCAGCTCCGAATGGACTAGCGGAGATGAGACCCAGTACTTC.

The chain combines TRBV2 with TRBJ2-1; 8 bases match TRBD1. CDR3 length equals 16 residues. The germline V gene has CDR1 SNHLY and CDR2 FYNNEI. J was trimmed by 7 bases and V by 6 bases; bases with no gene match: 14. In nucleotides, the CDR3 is TGTGCCAGCAGCGCCTCCCGGGACAGGAGGAGGAATGAGCAGTTCTTC. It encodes CASSASRDRRRNEQFF.

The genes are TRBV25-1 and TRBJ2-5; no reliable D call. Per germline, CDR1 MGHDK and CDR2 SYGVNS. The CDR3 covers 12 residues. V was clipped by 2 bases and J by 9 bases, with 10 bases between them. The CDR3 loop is CASSEMGLAQYF. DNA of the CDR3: TGTGCCAGCAGTGAAATGGGTCTGGCCCAGTACTTC.

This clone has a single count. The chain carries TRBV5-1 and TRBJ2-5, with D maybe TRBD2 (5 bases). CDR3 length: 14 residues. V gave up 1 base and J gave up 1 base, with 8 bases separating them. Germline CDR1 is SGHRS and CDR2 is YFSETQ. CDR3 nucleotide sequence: TGCGCCAGCAGCTTGTCGGGGTCCCAAGAGACCCAGTACTTC. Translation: CASSLSGSQETQYF.

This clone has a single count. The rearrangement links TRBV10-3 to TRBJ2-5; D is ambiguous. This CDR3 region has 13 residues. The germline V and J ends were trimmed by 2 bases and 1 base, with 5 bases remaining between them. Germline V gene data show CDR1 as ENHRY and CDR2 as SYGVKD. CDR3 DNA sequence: TGTGCCATCAGTGAGGTCAGCCAAGAGACCCAGTACTTC. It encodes CAISEVSQETQYF.

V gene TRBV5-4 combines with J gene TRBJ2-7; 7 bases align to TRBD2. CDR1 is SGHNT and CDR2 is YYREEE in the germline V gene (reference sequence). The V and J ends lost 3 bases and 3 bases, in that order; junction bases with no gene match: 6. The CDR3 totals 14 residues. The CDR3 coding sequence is TGTGCCAGCAGCTCGCAGACTAGCAGCTACGAGCAGTACTTC. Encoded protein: CASSSQTSSYEQYF. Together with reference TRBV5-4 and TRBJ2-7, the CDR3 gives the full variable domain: ETGVTQSPTHLIKTRGQQVTLRCSSQSGHNTVSWYQQALGQGPQFIFQYYREEENGRGNFPPRFSGLQFPNYSSELNVNALELDDSALYLCASSSQTSSYEQYFGPGTRLTVT.

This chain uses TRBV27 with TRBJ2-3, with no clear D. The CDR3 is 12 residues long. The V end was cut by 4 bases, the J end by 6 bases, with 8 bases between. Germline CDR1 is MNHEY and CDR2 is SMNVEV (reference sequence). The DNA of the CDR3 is TGTGCCAGCAGTTCGAACGTCGATACGCAGTATTTT. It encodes CASSSNVDTQYF.

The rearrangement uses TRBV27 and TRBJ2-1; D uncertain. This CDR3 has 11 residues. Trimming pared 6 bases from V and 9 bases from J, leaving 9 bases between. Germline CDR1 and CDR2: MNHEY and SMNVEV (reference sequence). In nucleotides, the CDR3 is TGTGCCAGCAGACCTAACACTGAGCAGTTCTTC. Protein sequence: CASRPNTEQFF.

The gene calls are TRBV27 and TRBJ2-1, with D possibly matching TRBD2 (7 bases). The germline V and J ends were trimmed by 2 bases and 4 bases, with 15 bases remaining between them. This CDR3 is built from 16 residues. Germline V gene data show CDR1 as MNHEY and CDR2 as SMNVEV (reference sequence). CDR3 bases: TGTGCCAGCAGTTTACGGGGGGAAGGGGGTTACAATGAGCAGTTCTTC. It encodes CASSLRGEGGYNEQFF.

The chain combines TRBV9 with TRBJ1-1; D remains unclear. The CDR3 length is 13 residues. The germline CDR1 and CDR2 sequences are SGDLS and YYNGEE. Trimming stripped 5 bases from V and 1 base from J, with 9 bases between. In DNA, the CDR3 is TGTGCCAGCAGTTTGACCGAGAACACTGAAGCTTTCTTT. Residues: CASSLTENTEAFF.

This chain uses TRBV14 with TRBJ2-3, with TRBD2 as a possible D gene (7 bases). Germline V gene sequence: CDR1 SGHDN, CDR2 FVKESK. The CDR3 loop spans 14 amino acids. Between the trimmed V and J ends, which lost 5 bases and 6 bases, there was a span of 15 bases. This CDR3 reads CASSGGGATDTQYF. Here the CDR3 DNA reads TGTGCCAGCAGCGGGGGGGGCGCGACGGATACGCAGTATTTT.

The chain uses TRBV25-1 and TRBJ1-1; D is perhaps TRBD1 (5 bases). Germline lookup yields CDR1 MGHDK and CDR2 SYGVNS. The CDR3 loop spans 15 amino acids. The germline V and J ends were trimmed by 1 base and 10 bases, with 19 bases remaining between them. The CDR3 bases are TGTGCCAGCAGTGAATTAGGTCAGGGAATTTTTCGAGCTTTCTTT. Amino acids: CASSELGQGIFRAFF.

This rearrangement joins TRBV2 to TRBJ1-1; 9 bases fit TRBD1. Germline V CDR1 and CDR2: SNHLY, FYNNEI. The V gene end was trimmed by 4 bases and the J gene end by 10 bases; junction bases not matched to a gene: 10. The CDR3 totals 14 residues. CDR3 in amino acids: CASSGRTTGGVAFF. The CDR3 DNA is TGTGCCAGCAGTGGAAGAACCACAGGGGGCGTAGCTTTCTTT.

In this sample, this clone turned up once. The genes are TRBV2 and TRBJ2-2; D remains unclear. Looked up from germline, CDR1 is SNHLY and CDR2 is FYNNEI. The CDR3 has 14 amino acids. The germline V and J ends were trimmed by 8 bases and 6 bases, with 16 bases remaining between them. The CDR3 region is CASSPAQYSGELFF. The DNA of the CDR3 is TGTGCCAGCTCTCCGGCCCAATACTCCGGGGAGCTGTTTTTT.

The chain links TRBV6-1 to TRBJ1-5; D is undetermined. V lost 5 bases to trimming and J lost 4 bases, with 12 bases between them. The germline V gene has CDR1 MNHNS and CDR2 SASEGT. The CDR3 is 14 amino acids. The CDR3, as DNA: TGTGCCAGCAGTCCGTGGGGTACGAATCAGCCCCAGCATTTT. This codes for CASSPWGTNQPQHF.